What follows are 16 T cell receptor beta chains derived from one specimen sequenced in a study of lymphopenia after photon versus proton radiotherapy. Data came from immunoSEQ multiplex PCR; TCRdb stores just in-frame clones and leaves some out. This repertoire shows 150,000 or so clones, about nine tenths found once; its top ten account for less than 6%. This specimen consisted of peripheral blood, obtained from a patient treated with photon-based radiotherapy. These receptor sequences come from a man between 45 and 60 years old with gastric cancer.

This clone was observed a handful of times. V is TRBV19 and J is TRBJ1-5, with D possibly TRBD1 on 5 matching bases. Trimming removed 7 bases from V and 1 base from J, with 14 bases in between. This CDR3 has 15 amino acids. CDR1 LNHDA and CDR2 SQIVND come from the germline V gene (reference sequence). The CDR3 DNA reads TGTGCCAGTAACGAGGGACGCCCCAGCAATCAGCCCCAGCATTTT. Translating it yields CASNEGRPSNQPQHF. Together with reference TRBV19 and TRBJ1-5, the CDR3 gives the full variable domain: DGGITQSPKYLFRKEGQNVTLSCEQNLNHDAMYWYRQDPGQGLRLIYYSQIVNDFQKGDIAEGYSVSREKKESFPLTVTSAQKNPTAFYLCASNEGRPSNQPQHFGDGTRLSIL.

This clone was seen a single time. This chain links TRBV6-5 with TRBJ2-7; 8 nucleotides agree with TRBD1. V was clipped by 4 bases and J by 11 bases; unmatched bases: 4. Per the germline V gene, CDR1 is MNHEY and CDR2 is SVGAGI. The CDR3 length is 11 residues. The CDR3 DNA is TGTGCCAGCAGTTTGACAGGGGTTGAGTACTTC. Its translation is CASSLTGVEYF.

The chain carries TRBV19 and TRBJ2-7, with D possibly TRBD2 on 5 matching bases. Germline CDR1 LNHDA, CDR2 SQIVND (reference sequence). CDR3 length equals 13 residues. Trimming left V 3 bases short and J 6 bases short, with 12 bases between. CDR3: CASSIRWAGEQYF. DNA for the CDR3: TGTGCCAGTAGTATTAGATGGGCGGGCGAGCAGTACTTC.

This rearrangement joins TRBV14 to TRBJ2-5; D possibly corresponds to TRBD2 (6 bases). The CDR3 runs 15 residues. Germline CDR1 and CDR2: SGHDN and FVKESK. V was clipped by 0 bases and J by 5 bases, with 13 bases between them. The CDR3, as DNA: TGTGCCAGCAGCCAAGAGCGGGACTTCCGGGAGACCCAGTACTTC. Amino acid sequence: CASSQERDFRETQYF.

The J gene is TRBJ2-3, the V gene TRBV6-4, with no clear D. The CDR3 extends over 14 amino acids. V shed 0 bases and J shed 6 bases, with 10 bases lying between them. Germline-derived CDR1 and CDR2 are MRHNA and SNTAGT. The CDR3 here is CASSDSRLPDTQYF. CDR3 DNA: TGTGCCAGCAGTGACTCGCGTCTCCCGGATACGCAGTATTTT.

V and J are TRBV28 and TRBJ2-5; no firm D call. The CDR3 runs 13 residues. V was shortened by 6 bases and J by 3 bases, with 11 bases between the two germline ends. CDR1 and CDR2 (germline): MDHEN, SYDVKM. The CDR3 loop reads CASSLRLKETQYF. The CDR3 DNA reads as TGTGCCAGCAGCTTACGGCTGAAAGAGACCCAGTACTTC.

V gene TRBV18 combines with J gene TRBJ1-1, with D unclear. V lost 2 bases and J 1 base, leaving 8 bases between the germline ends. Germline V gene data show CDR1 as KGHSH and CDR2 as LQKENI. The CDR3 extends over 14 amino acids. In DNA form, the CDR3 reads TGTGCCAGCTCACCAAACGGCGGGAACACTGAAGCTTTCTTT. The encoded protein is CASSPNGGNTEAFF.

The chain employs TRBV9 and TRBJ2-7; 7 bases line up with TRBD1. Germline lookup yields CDR1 SGDLS and CDR2 YYNGEE. The junction had 8 bases not matched to a gene; V was cut back by 0 bases and J by 2 bases. This CDR3 spans 16 amino acids. CDR3 amino acids: CASSVGRQGPTYEQYF. In DNA, the CDR3 is TGTGCCAGCAGCGTAGGACGACAGGGACCTACCTACGAGCAGTACTTC.

With regard to this clone: A junction end diverges from the germline sequence, so it may reflect a read error. The J gene is TRBJ1-2, the V gene TRBV6-1, with TRBD1 matching 7 bases. Germline assignment: CDR1 MNHNS and CDR2 SASEGT. CDR3 length: 14 amino acids. The CDR3 nucleotides are TGTGCCAGCAGTGAAAGACAGGGTGACTATAGCTACACCTTC. It yields the protein CASSERQGDYSYTF.

The chain combines TRBV6-1 with TRBJ2-2; 7 bases match TRBD1. Unmatched junction bases numbered 4, after V lost 3 bases and J lost 3 bases. CDR1 and CDR2 (germline): MNHNS, SASEGT. The CDR3 has 15 residues. The CDR3 DNA is TGTGCCAGCAGTGAGTGGACAGGATACACCGGGGAGCTGTTTTTT. This translates into CASSEWTGYTGELFF.

This clone was detected a few times. The chain links TRBV7-8 to TRBJ2-7, with D perhaps being TRBD1 or TRBD2 (5 bases each). Trimming took off 3 bases at V and 1 base at J, with 13 bases between the two ends. Germline V CDR1 and CDR2: SGHVS, FQNEAQ. This CDR3 is 15 amino acids long. CDR3 in amino acids: CASSFSGPGSYEQYF. DNA for the CDR3: TGTGCCAGCAGCTTTTCGGGACCAGGGTCCTACGAGCAGTACTTC.

The chain joins TRBV7-2 to TRBJ2-3; 8 bases match TRBD2. CDR1 and CDR2 from the germline V gene are SGHTA and FQGNSA. The CDR3 covers 16 residues. V lost 0 bases to trimming and J lost 3 bases; unmatched junction nucleotides: 5. The CDR3 DNA reads TGTGCCAGCAGCTTAGCTGGCGGGAGGAGGACAGATACGCAGTATTTT. Its protein is CASSLAGGRRTDTQYF.

The chain has TRBV12-5 and TRBJ1-5; TRBD1 matches 8 bases. Trimming took 1 base from V and 2 from J; bases not matched to a gene: 10. Germline-derived CDR1 and CDR2 are LGHNT and FRNRAP. The CDR3 length is 18 residues. The CDR3: CASGLGQKTGEGNQPQHF. CDR3 DNA: TGTGCTAGTGGTTTGGGACAAAAGACAGGGGAGGGCAATCAGCCCCAGCATTTT.

The chain recombines TRBV29-1 with TRBJ1-2; possibly TRBD1 for D (6 bases). The V gene's germline CDR1 is SQVTM and CDR2 ANQGSEA. The CDR3 extends over 13 amino acids. Trimming cost V 3 bases and J 3 bases, with 11 bases left between them. DNA for the CDR3: TGCAGCGTTGACCTCAGGGGCTACTATGGCTACACCTTC. Protein sequence: CSVDLRGYYGYTF.

As regards this clone: Other DNA sequences in the sample encode the same CDR3. The chain joins TRBV5-1 to TRBJ2-3; TRBD2 matches 9 bases. Germline V lookup: CDR1 SGHRS, CDR2 YFSETQ. V shed 2 bases, J shed 3 bases, and the junction held 4 bases outside the gene matches. The CDR3 extends over 15 amino acids. Written as DNA, the CDR3 is TGCGCCAGCAGCTTTAGCGGGAGTTTAACAGATACGCAGTATTTT. It codes for CASSFSGSLTDTQYF.

CDR3 region: CASGLAGGWTDTQYF. In nucleotides, the CDR3 is TGTGCTAGTGGTCTAGCGGGCGGTTGGACAGATACGCAGTATTTT. The rearrangement links TRBV12-5 to TRBJ2-3; 8 nucleotides agree with TRBD2. This CDR3 spans 15 amino acids. From germline, CDR1 is LGHNT and CDR2 FRNRAP. V was pared by 5 bases and J by 3 bases, with 7 bases of the junction left unmatched.